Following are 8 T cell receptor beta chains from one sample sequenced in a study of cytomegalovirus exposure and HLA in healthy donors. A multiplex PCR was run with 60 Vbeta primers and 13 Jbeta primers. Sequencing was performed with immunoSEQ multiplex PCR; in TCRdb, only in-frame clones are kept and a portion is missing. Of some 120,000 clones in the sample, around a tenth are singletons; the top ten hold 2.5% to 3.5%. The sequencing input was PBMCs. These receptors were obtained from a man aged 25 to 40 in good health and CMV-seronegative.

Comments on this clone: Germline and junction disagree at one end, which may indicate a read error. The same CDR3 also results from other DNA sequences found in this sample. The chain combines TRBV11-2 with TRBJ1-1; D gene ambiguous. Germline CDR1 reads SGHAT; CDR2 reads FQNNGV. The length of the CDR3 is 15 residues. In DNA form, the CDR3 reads TGTGCCAGCAGCTTAGATCGTCTAAAAGTAACTGAAGCTTTCTTC. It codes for CASSLDRLKVTEAFF.

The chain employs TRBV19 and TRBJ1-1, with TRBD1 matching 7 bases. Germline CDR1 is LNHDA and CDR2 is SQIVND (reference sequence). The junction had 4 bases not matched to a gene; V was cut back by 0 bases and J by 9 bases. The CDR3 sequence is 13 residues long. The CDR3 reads CASSIDAGGKAFF. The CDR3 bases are TGTGCCAGTAGTATAGATGCAGGGGGTAAAGCTTTCTTT. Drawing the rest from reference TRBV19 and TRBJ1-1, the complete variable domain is DGGITQSPKYLFRKEGQNVTLSCEQNLNHDAMYWYRQDPGQGLRLIYYSQIVNDFQKGDIAEGYSVSREKKESFPLTVTSAQKNPTAFYLCASSIDAGGKAFFGQGTRLTVV.

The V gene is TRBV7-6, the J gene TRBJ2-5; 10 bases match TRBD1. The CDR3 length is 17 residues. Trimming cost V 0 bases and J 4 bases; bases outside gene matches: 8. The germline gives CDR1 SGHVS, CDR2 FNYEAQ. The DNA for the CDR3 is TGTGCCAGCAGCTTAGCGCGTTGGCGGACAGGGGGAGAGACCCAGTACTTC. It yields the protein CASSLARWRTGGETQYF.

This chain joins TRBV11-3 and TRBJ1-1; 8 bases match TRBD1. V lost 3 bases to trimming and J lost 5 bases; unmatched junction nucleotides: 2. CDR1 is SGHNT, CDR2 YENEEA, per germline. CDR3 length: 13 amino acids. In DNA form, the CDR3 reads TGTGCCAGCAGCTTTACAGGGGGGACTGAAGCTTTCTTT. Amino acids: CASSFTGGTEAFF.

CDR3 residues: CSVEDRQGGAEAFF. In DNA, the CDR3 is TGCAGCGTTGAAGATCGGCAGGGAGGAGCGGAAGCTTTCTTT. The chain uses TRBV29-1 and TRBJ1-1; D may be TRBD1 (5 bases). The CDR3 runs to 14 residues. The V gene's germline CDR1 is SQVTM and CDR2 ANQGSEA. With 0 bases removed from V and 8 bases from J, the gap between germline ends came to 16 bases.

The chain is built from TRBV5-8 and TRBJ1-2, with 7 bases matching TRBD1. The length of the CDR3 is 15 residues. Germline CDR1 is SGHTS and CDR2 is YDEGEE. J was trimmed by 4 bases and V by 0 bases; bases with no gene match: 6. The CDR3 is CASSLATGLGYGYTF. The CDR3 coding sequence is TGTGCCAGCAGCTTGGCGACAGGGCTCGGCTATGGCTACACCTTC.

The CDR3 here is CATSGTGSEAFF. CDR3 coding DNA: TGTGCCACCAGCGGTACAGGGTCTGAAGCTTTCTTT. This sequence joins TRBV15 and TRBJ1-1; D is perhaps TRBD1 (6 bases). The CDR3 runs to 12 residues. Germline V gene sequence: CDR1 LNHNV, CDR2 YYDKDF (reference sequence). Trimming took 5 bases from V and 6 from J, leaving 10 bases between them.

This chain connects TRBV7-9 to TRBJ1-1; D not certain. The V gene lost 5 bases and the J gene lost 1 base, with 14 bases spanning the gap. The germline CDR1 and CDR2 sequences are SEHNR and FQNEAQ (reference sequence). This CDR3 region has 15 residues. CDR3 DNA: TGTGCCAGCAGCCCCACGTATACAGCGAACACTGAAGCTTTCTTT. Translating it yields CASSPTYTANTEAFF. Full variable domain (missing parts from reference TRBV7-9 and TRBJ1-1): DTGVSQNPRHKITKRGQNVTFRCDPISEHNRLYWYRQTLGQGPEFLTYFQNEAQLEKSRLLSDRFSAERPKGSFSTLEIQRTEQGDSAMYLCASSPTYTANTEAFFGQGTRLTVV.